These 20 T cell receptor beta chains originate from one sample sequenced in a study of graft-versus-host responses after intestinal transplantation. Data came from immunoSEQ multiplex PCR; TCRdb stores just in-frame clones and leaves some out. Of about 24,000 clones listed, 80% to 90% are singletons. This specimen was PBMCs, taken 450 to 480 days after intestinal transplant. All receptors derive from a human patient who received an intestinal transplant, so some T cells may come from the graft donor.

The chain carries TRBV7-9 and TRBJ2-2; TRBD2 agrees at 8 bases. V dropped 11 bases and J dropped 7; count of bases not matched to a gene: 15. The CDR3 loop spans 15 amino acids. Germline V lookup: CDR1 SEHNR, CDR2 FQNEAQ (reference sequence). CDR3 residues: CALRGAGEKGGELFF. The CDR3 nucleotides are TGTGCCCTCAGGGGAGCGGGAGAAAAGGGCGGGGAGCTGTTTTTT.

This clone came up a few times. The gene calls are TRBV9 and TRBJ1-1; the D gene is possibly TRBD1 (5 bases). This CDR3 has 14 amino acids. The V end lost 0 bases, the J end lost 5 bases, and 11 bases lay between the germline ends. CDR1 SGDLS and CDR2 YYNGEE come from the germline V gene. CDR3 residues: CASSVGPGPTEAFF. The CDR3 DNA sequence: TGTGCCAGCAGCGTAGGTCCGGGGCCTACTGAAGCTTTCTTT.

The rearrangement links TRBV18 to TRBJ2-2, with no clear D. The V end was cut by 6 bases, the J end by 0 bases, with 11 bases between. Germline lookup yields CDR1 KGHSH and CDR2 LQKENI. The CDR3 extends over 15 amino acids. As DNA, the CDR3 is TGTGCCAGCTCTTCCGGCAGGACGAACACCGGGGAGCTGTTTTTT. This gives the protein CASSSGRTNTGELFF. Drawing the rest from reference TRBV18 and TRBJ2-2, the complete variable domain is NAGVMQNPRHLVRRRGQEARLRCSPMKGHSHVYWYRQLPEEGLKFMVYLQKENIIDESGMPKERFSAEFPKEGPSILRIQQVVRGDSAAYFCASSSGRTNTGELFFGEGSRLTVL.

The rearrangement uses TRBV18 and TRBJ2-7; D remains ambiguous. Germline CDR1 KGHSH, CDR2 LQKENI. CDR3 length equals 14 residues. Between the trimmed V and J ends, which lost 2 bases and 0 bases, there was a span of 8 bases. CDR3 amino acids: CASSPLESSYEQYF. Written as DNA, the CDR3 is TGTGCCAGCTCACCATTGGAGAGCTCCTACGAGCAGTACTTC.

CDR3 coding DNA: TGTGCCAGCAGCTTGAATTTTAGGGATGAGCAGTTCTTC. This encodes CASSLNFRDEQFF. The chain has TRBV5-6 and TRBJ2-1; D gene uncertain. V dropped 1 base and J dropped 8 bases, with 10 bases sitting between them. The CDR3 is 13 amino acids. CDR1 is SGHDT, CDR2 YYEEEE, per germline.

The gene calls are TRBV7-8 and TRBJ1-2; tentatively, D is TRBD1 (5 bases). CDR1 SGHVS and CDR2 FQNEAQ come from the germline V gene. The V and J ends lost 4 bases and 8 bases respectively, with 23 bases between them. The CDR3 is made up of 16 amino acids. The CDR3 here is CASSSKSTGGTKGYTF. DNA for the CDR3: TGTGCCAGCAGCTCCAAATCGACCGGGGGGACGAAAGGCTACACCTTC.

This rearrangement joins TRBV29-1 to TRBJ1-1; 7 nucleotides match TRBD1. CDR1 is SQVTM, CDR2 ANQGSEA, per germline. V trimming: 7 bases; J trimming: 6 bases; junction bases outside the gene matches: 8. CDR3 length equals 12 residues. The CDR3 is CSATTGRSEAFF. The CDR3 region has the DNA TGCAGCGCTACGACAGGGAGGTCTGAAGCTTTCTTT.

J is TRBJ1-1 and V is TRBV27; D unclear. V was clipped by 6 bases and J by 7 bases, with 18 bases between them. Germline CDR1 reads MNHEY; CDR2 reads SMNVEV (reference sequence). CDR3 size: 14 residues. CDR3 protein: CASSSKITSIEAFF. CDR3 DNA sequence: TGTGCCAGCAGCTCGAAAATCACAAGTATTGAAGCTTTCTTT.

The chain recombines TRBV15 with TRBJ2-1, with 9 nucleotides matching TRBD1. Germline V gene lookup returns CDR1 LNHNV and CDR2 YYDKDF (reference sequence). After removal of 2 bases from V and 10 bases from J, the junction contained 3 bases not matched to a gene. The CDR3 is 13 amino acids. CDR3 in amino acids: CATSRWDREEQFF. CDR3 nucleotide sequence: TGTGCCACCAGCAGATGGGACAGGGAAGAGCAGTTCTTC.

This rearrangement joins TRBV5-1 to TRBJ1-1; no definite D call. Trimming took off 6 bases at V and 1 base at J, with 13 bases between the two ends. Germline CDR1 is SGHRS and CDR2 is YFSETQ. The CDR3 is made up of 14 amino acids. The chain's CDR3 is CASTWEGGNTEAFF. Written as DNA, the CDR3 is TGCGCCAGCACGTGGGAGGGTGGGAACACTGAAGCTTTCTTT.

The rearrangement links TRBV7-9 to TRBJ2-7; D gene uncertain. Germline-derived CDR1 and CDR2 are SEHNR and FQNEAQ (reference sequence). V gave up 0 bases and J gave up 6 bases, with 9 bases separating them. CDR3 size: 13 residues. For the CDR3, the DNA is TGTGCCAGCAGCTTAGCCCCAGGCCCCGAGCAGTACTTC. Protein: CASSLAPGPEQYF.

The DNA for the CDR3 is TGTGCCAGCAGTTTACCTGACTCCGGAGAGCAGTTCTTC. Residues: CASSLPDSGEQFF. V and J are TRBV28 and TRBJ2-1; D gene uncertain. Germline loops: CDR1 MDHEN, CDR2 SYDVKM. V dropped 2 bases and J dropped 10 bases, with 12 bases sitting between them. The CDR3 runs to 13 residues.

This chain connects TRBV21-1 to TRBJ1-5; the DNA was not used to check the table's D call, TRBD1. TRBV21-1 is given as a pseudogene. The CDR3 spans 17 residues. CDR3 bases: TGTGCCAGCAGCAAAGTGGGGGACAGTTATAGCAATCAGCCCCAGCATTTT. It translates to CASSKVGDSYSNQPQHF.

CDR3 in DNA: TGCGCCGTCGGGACAGGGAACACCGGGGAGCTGTTTTTT. Encoded protein: CAVGTGNTGELFF. V and J are TRBV5-1 and TRBJ2-2, with 8 positions matching TRBD1. The CDR3 is 13 residues long. J was trimmed by 1 base and V by 10 bases; bases with no gene match: 3. The V gene's germline CDR1 is SGHRS and CDR2 YFSETQ.

V is TRBV7-8 and J is TRBJ2-7; 7 nucleotides line up with TRBD2. V dropped 1 base and J dropped 2; count of bases not matched to a gene: 11. The germline gives CDR1 SGHVS, CDR2 FQNEAQ. The CDR3 has 17 residues. Here the CDR3 DNA reads TGTGCCAGCAGCTTAGACTGGGTAGCGGGTCCTACCTACGAGCAGTACTTC. Translation: CASSLDWVAGPTYEQYF.

This chain uses TRBV7-8 with TRBJ2-7, with 7 bases that match TRBD2. The J segment lost 6 bases and the V segment lost 3 bases, leaving 23 bases of the junction unmatched. The CDR3 length is 19 residues. CDR1 and CDR2 (germline): SGHVS, FQNEAQ. CDR3 nucleotides: TGTGCCAGCAGCTTCACCTTAGCGGGCCTCGGGACGCCAGAAGGCGAGCAGTACTTC. This sequence encodes CASSFTLAGLGTPEGEQYF.

The CDR3 sequence is CASSLQGRGLDQPQHF. In nucleotides, the CDR3 is TGTGCCAGCAGCCTCCAGGGCAGGGGGCTCGATCAGCCCCAGCATTTT. The gene calls are TRBV6-6 and TRBJ1-5, with 8 bases that match TRBD1. Germline values: CDR1 MNHNY, CDR2 SVGAGI (reference sequence). The CDR3 is 16 amino acids. V lost 6 bases to trimming and J lost 5 bases; unmatched junction nucleotides: 12.

The chain couples TRBV2 to TRBJ1-4, with 7 bases identical to TRBD1. V was clipped by 4 bases and J by 9 bases; unmatched bases: 5. The V gene's germline CDR1 is SNHLY and CDR2 FYNNEI. This CDR3 spans 13 amino acids. In DNA form, the CDR3 reads TGTGCCAGCAGTGGACAGGGCGGAAAAAAACTGTTTTTT. Its translation: CASSGQGGKKLFF.

The chain links TRBV6-5 to TRBJ2-1; TRBD2 aligns across 13 bases. The germline V gene encodes CDR1 MNHEY and CDR2 SVGAGI. There are 15 residues in the CDR3. Trimming at V came to 5 bases and at J to 7 bases, leaving 5 bases not matched to a gene. The CDR3 nucleotides read TGTGCCAGCAGTACCGGGACTAGCGGGGTGAATGAGCAGTTCTTC. Translating gives CASSTGTSGVNEQFF.

This rearrangement joins TRBV4-2 to TRBJ2-7; TRBD2 matches 8 bases. V shed 4 bases, J shed 6 bases, and the junction held 14 bases outside the gene matches. Germline CDR1 and CDR2: LGHNA and YNFKEQ. The CDR3 has 16 residues. This chain's CDR3 is CASSPIDGTRVTEQYF. CDR3 bases: TGTGCCAGCAGCCCAATCGACGGGACTAGAGTAACCGAGCAGTACTTC.